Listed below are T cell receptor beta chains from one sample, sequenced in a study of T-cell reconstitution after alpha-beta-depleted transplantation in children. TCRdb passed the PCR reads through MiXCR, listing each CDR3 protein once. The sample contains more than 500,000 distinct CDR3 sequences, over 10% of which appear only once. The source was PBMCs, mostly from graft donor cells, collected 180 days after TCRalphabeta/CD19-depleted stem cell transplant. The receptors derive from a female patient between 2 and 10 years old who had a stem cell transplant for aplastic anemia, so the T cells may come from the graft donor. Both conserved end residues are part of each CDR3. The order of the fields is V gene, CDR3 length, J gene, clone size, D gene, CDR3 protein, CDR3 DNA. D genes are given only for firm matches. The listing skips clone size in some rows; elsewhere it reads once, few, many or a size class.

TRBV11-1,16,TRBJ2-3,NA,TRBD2,CASRRRREMSTDTQYF,TGTGCCAGCAGACGAAGGCGGGAGATGTCGACAGATACGCAGTATTTT
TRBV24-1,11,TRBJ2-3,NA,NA,CATGMADTQYF,TGTGCCACCGGGATGGCAGATACGCAGTATTTT
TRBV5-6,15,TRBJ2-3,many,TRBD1,CASSLGQDFTDTQYF,TGTGCCAGCAGCTTAGGACAGGATTTCACAGATACGCAGTATTTT
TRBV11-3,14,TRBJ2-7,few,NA,CASSHHYPGLEQYF,TGTGCCAGCAGCCACCATTACCCCGGCCTCGAGCAGTACTTC
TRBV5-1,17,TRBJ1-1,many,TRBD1,CASSERVPGQGDTEAFF,TGCGCCAGCAGCGAAAGAGTCCCGGGACAGGGAGATACTGAAGCTTTCTTT
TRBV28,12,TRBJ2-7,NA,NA,CASTPGWYEQYF,TGTGCCAGCACCCCCGGGTGGTACGAGCAGTACTTC
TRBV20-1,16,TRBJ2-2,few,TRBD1,CSTGKLGTVNTGELFF,TGCAGTACCGGGAAGTTGGGGACAGTGAACACCGGGGAGCTGTTTTTT
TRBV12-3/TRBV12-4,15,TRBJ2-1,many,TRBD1,CASRAGTGDYHEQFF,TGTGCCAGCAGAGCCGGGACAGGGGACTACCATGAGCAGTTCTTC
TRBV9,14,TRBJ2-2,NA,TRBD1,CASSDRGNTGELFF,TGTGCCAGCAGCGACAGGGGTAACACCGGGGAGCTGTTTTTT
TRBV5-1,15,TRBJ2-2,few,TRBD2,CASSFVLADTGELFF,TGCGCCAGCAGCTTCGTGCTAGCGGACACCGGGGAGCTGTTTTTT
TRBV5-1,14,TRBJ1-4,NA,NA,CASSLTSPDEKLFF,TGCGCCAGCAGCTTGACCAGTCCCGACGAAAAACTGTTTTTT
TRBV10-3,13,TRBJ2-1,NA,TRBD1,CAIRGQGAGEQFF,TGTGCCATCAGGGGACAGGGGGCCGGTGAGCAGTTCTTC
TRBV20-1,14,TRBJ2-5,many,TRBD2,CSARAMTSGETQYF,TGCAGTGCTAGAGCCATGACTAGCGGGGAGACCCAGTACTTC
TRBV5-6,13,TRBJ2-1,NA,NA,CASSSVSVSEQFF,TGTGCCAGCAGCTCGGTTAGCGTATCTGAGCAGTTCTTC
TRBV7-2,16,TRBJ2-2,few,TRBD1,CASSLSQGARTGELFF,TGTGCCAGCAGCTTAAGTCAGGGGGCGCGAACCGGGGAGCTGTTTTTT
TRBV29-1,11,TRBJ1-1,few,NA,CSVWAGTEAFF,TGCAGCGTATGGGCGGGGACTGAAGCTTTCTTT
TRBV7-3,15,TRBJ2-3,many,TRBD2,CASSFTGTRVDTQYF,TGTGCCAGCAGCTTCACCGGGACTAGAGTGGATACGCAGTATTTT
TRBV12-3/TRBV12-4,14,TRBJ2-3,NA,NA,CASRVGGGGDTQYF,TGTGCCAGCAGGGTCGGAGGAGGCGGAGATACGCAGTATTTT
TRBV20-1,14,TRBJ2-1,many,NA,CSARDPRGAGEQFF,TGCAGTGCTAGAGATCCCAGAGGGGCTGGTGAGCAGTTCTTC
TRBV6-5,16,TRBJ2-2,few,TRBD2,CASSYLAEKNTGELFF,TGTGCCAGCAGCTACCTAGCGGAGAAAAACACCGGGGAGCTGTTTTTT
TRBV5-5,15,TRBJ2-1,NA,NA,CASSIPPVYLWQQFF,TGTGCCAGCAGCATACCCCCTGTATATCTTTGGCAGCAGTTCTTC
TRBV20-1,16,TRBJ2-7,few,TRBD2,CSARGYSGRAGYEQYF,TGCAGTGCTAGAGGATATAGCGGGAGGGCGGGGTACGAGCAGTACTTC
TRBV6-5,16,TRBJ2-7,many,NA,CASSYSILAPSYEQYF,TGTGCCAGCAGTTACTCGATTCTAGCTCCTTCGTACGAGCAGTACTTC
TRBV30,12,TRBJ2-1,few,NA,CAWRGTGTTEFF,TGTGCCTGGAGGGGCACCGGGACAACCGAGTTCTTC
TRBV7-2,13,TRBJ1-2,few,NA,CASSSYRASGYTF,TGTGCCAGCAGCTCCTACAGGGCTAGCGGCTACACCTTC
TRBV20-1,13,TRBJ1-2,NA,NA,CSARGTASYGYTF,TGCAGTGCTAGGGGGACGGCTAGCTATGGCTACACCTTC
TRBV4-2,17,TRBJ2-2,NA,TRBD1,CASSDRDRAGRAGELFF,TGTGCCAGCAGCGACCGGGACAGGGCGGGGAGGGCCGGGGAGCTGTTTTTT
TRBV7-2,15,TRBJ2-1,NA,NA,CASSLMGISYNEQFF,TGTGCCAGCAGCTTAATGGGGATATCCTACAATGAGCAGTTCTTC
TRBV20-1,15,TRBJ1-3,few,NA,CSALQLGVARNTIYF,TGCAGTGCTCTCCAGTTGGGGGTAGCGAGAAACACCATATATTTT
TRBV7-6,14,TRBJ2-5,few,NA,CASSLVRNQETQYF,TGTGCCAGCAGCTTAGTACGGAACCAAGAGACCCAGTACTTC
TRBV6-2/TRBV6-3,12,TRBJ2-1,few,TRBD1,CASRPTGHEQFF,TGTGCCAGCAGGCCGACAGGGCATGAGCAGTTCTTC
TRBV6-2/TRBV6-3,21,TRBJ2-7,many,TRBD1,CASSPPGQALPPGEVSYEQYF,TGTGCCAGCAGTCCCCCCGGACAGGCCCTTCCACCCGGAGAGGTTAGCTACGAGCAGTACTTC
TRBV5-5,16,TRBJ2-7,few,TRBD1,CASSPTSRGSSYEQYF,TGTGCCAGCAGCCCCACGTCCAGGGGGAGCTCCTACGAGCAGTACTTC
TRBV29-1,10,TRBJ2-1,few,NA,CSGLRTEQFF,TGCAGCGGCCTTAGGACAGAGCAGTTCTTC
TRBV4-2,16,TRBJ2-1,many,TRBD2,CASSPGVSGQADEQFF,TGTGCCAGCAGCCCAGGCGTTAGCGGGCAGGCCGATGAGCAGTTCTTC
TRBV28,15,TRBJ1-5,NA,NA,CASSLLTASNQPQHF,TGTGCCAGCAGTTTATTAACAGCCAGCAATCAGCCCCAGCATTTT
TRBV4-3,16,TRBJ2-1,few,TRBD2,CASSHSRLAGVNEQFF,TGCGCCAGCAGCCACTCACGACTAGCGGGAGTCAATGAGCAGTTCTTC
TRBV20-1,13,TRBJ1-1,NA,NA,CSASQDRNTEAFF,TGCAGTGCTAGCCAGGACCGGAACACTGAAGCTTTCTTT
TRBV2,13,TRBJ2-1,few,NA,CASNFWDEGEQFF,TGTGCCAGCAATTTCTGGGACGAGGGTGAGCAGTTCTTC
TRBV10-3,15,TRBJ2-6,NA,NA,CAISEGGPGANVLTF,TGTGCCATCAGTGAGGGAGGGCCTGGGGCCAACGTCCTGACTTTC
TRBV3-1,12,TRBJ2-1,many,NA,CASSMWRNEQFF,TGTGCCAGCAGCATGTGGCGGAATGAGCAGTTCTTC
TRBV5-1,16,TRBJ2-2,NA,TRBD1,CASSLLDRANTGELFF,TGCGCCAGCAGCTTACTGGACAGGGCAAACACCGGGGAGCTGTTTTTT
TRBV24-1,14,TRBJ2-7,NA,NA,CATSGDTGVYEQYF,TGTGCCACCAGCGGGGACACGGGAGTTTACGAGCAGTACTTC
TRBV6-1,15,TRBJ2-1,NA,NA,CASSEWAASFNEQFF,TGTGCCAGCAGTGAGTGGGCAGCGTCTTTCAATGAGCAGTTCTTC
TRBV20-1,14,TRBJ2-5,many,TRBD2,CSASPGGGSETQYF,TGCAGTGCTAGTCCCGGGGGAGGGTCAGAGACCCAGTACTTC
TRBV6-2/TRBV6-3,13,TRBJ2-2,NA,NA,CASSYYSTGELFF,TGTGCCAGCAGTTACTACTCAACCGGGGAGCTGTTTTTT
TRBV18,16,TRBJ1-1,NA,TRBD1,CASSRRQGSSNTEAFF,TGTGCCAGCTCACGCCGACAGGGGTCATCCAACACTGAAGCTTTCTTT
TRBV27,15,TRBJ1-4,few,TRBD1,CASSFRGATNEKLFF,TGTGCCAGCAGTTTCAGGGGGGCAACTAATGAAAAACTGTTTTTT
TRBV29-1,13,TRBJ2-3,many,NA,CSVDRGRADTQYF,TGCAGCGTTGACAGGGGCAGGGCAGATACGCAGTATTTT
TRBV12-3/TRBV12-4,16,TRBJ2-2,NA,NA,CASSHGPLARPGELFF,TGTGCCAGCAGTCATGGGCCCCTAGCCCGTCCCGGGGAGCTGTTTTTT
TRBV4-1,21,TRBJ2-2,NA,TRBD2,CASSQDPPGIFPTSGSGELFF,TGCGCCAGCAGCCAAGATCCCCCAGGGATCTTCCCGACTAGCGGTTCCGGGGAGCTGTTTTTT
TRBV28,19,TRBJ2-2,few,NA,CASSLLGGRRGPNTGELFF,TGTGCCAGCAGTTTGTTAGGGGGTCGGCGGGGACCGAACACCGGGGAGCTGTTTTTT
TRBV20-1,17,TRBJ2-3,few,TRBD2,CSASVIVTSGSTDTQYF,TGCAGTGCTAGCGTCATAGTCACTAGCGGGAGTACAGATACGCAGTATTTT
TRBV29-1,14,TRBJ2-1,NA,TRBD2,CSGTGTSTPNEQFF,TGCAGCGGAACTGGGACTAGCACTCCTAATGAGCAGTTCTTC
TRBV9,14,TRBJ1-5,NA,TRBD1,CASSETGVDQPQHF,TGTGCCAGCAGTGAGACAGGGGTCGATCAGCCCCAGCATTTT
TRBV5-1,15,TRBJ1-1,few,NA,CASSFGGLVNTEAFF,TGCGCCAGCAGCTTTGGTGGCCTAGTGAACACTGAAGCTTTCTTT
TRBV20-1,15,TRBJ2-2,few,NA,CSARKRDSYTGELFF,TGCAGTGCTAGAAAGAGGGACTCATACACCGGGGAGCTGTTTTTT
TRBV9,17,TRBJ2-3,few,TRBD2,CASSVGDGLAWTDTQYF,TGTGCCAGCAGCGTAGGGGATGGACTAGCCTGGACAGATACGCAGTATTTT
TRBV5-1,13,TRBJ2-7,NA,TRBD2,CASSTAGGYEQYF,TGCGCCAGCAGCACAGCGGGAGGTTACGAGCAGTACTTC
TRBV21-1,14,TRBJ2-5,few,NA,CASSGRVKAETQYF,TGTGCCAGCAGCGGCCGAGTGAAGGCGGAGACCCAGTACTTC